A selection of T cell receptor beta chains follows, all from one sample in a study of cytomegalovirus exposure and HLA in healthy donors. TCRdb's copy holds only in-frame clones and misses some; the assay was immunoSEQ multiplex PCR. In the table there are under 200,000 clones, approximately 79% of which are singletons. Sequencing was done on a sample of PBMCs. These receptors originate from a woman between 35 and 50 years old in good health and CMV-seronegative. Both conserved end residues are part of each CDR3. A D gene is named only where the DNA matches it firmly. Not every row has a clone size; where given, it reads once, few, many or a size class.

abundance	v_gene	d_gene	j_gene	CDR3nt	CDR3aa
.	TRBV30	.	TRBJ1-2	TGTGCCTGGAGTGTACTGAGGCAGTACTATGGCTACACCTTC	CAWSVLRQYYGYTF
.	TRBV2	TRBD2	TRBJ2-5	TGTGCCAGCAGAGCTCGGGGGGAAAAACAAGAGACCCAGTACTTC	CASRARGEKQETQYF
.	TRBV30	TRBD1	TRBJ2-3	TGTGCCTGGACCCTCGGGACAGGGAACACAGATACGCAGTATTTT	CAWTLGTGNTDTQYF
few	TRBV6-5	.	TRBJ2-7	TGTGCCAGCAGGGACATCGTTTCCTACGAGCAGTACTTC	CASRDIVSYEQYF
.	TRBV7-8	.	TRBJ1-3	TGTGCCAGCAGCTTAGGGTCAGGGGCTGGAAACACCATATATTTT	CASSLGSGAGNTIYF
.	TRBV7-9	TRBD2	TRBJ2-7	TGTGCCAGCAGCTTAGGGTTCCGGACTAGCGGGGGGGGCGAGCAGTACTTC	CASSLGFRTSGGGEQYF
.	TRBV5-4	.	TRBJ1-1	TGTGCCAGCAGCCAGACGACAGGAGACGAAGCTTTCTTT	CASSQTTGDEAFF
.	TRBV27	TRBD1	TRBJ2-4	TGTGCCAGCAAGATGGACAGGGCTACCAAAAACATTCAGTACTTC	CASKMDRATKNIQYF
.	TRBV18	TRBD1	TRBJ2-1	TGTGCCAGCTCACCCCCTACAGGGGTTTACCGAAATGAGCAGTTCTTC	CASSPPTGVYRNEQFF
.	TRBV5-1	TRBD1	TRBJ2-7	TGCGCCAGCAGCCGTCCGCGAGGGACAGGGGGCCCCTACGAGCAGTACTTC	CASSRPRGTGGPYEQYF
.	TRBV5-5	.	TRBJ1-5	TGTGCCAGCAGCTTGGATGGACAGCGGAGTAAATATCAGCCCCAGCATTTT	CASSLDGQRSKYQPQHF
.	TRBV19	TRBD1	TRBJ1-5	TGTGCCAGTAGGGACAGGGGAAATCAGCCCCAGCATTTT	CASRDRGNQPQHF
.	TRBV28	.	TRBJ2-5	TGTGCCAGCAGTTTACGACTAGATGAGACCCAGTACTTC	CASSLRLDETQYF
.	TRBV7-9	.	TRBJ2-2	TGTGCCAGCAGCTTAGAGGGGGCCGGGGAGCTGTTTTTT	CASSLEGAGELFF
few	TRBV6-1	TRBD1	TRBJ1-2	TGTGCCAGCAGTGAAAGGACAGGGGGCGGCTATGGCTACACCTTC	CASSERTGGGYGYTF
.	TRBV28	TRBD1	TRBJ2-7	TGTGCCAGCAGCCTGGGGACAGGCTACGAGCAGTACTTC	CASSLGTGYEQYF
.	TRBV7-9	TRBD2	TRBJ2-7	TGTGCCAGCACTAGCGGGAGCAGGGTGATGCAGTACTTC	CASTSGSRVMQYF
few	TRBV14	TRBD2	TRBJ2-5	TGTGCCAGCAGCCAAGCTGGCGGGAGGGTCCCTGTACGCCAAGAGACCCAGTACTTC	CASSQAGGRVPVRQETQYF
.	TRBV27	TRBD1	TRBJ1-5	TGTGCCAGCAGTCCCCGATTAGGACAGGGAAACAATCAGCCCCAGCATTTT	CASSPRLGQGNNQPQHF
once	TRBV25-1	.	TRBJ2-1	TGTGCCAGCAGTGAACTGGGAGGACCTAGGAATAATGAGCAGTTCTTC	CASSELGGPRNNEQFF
once	TRBV29-1	.	TRBJ1-3	TGCAGCGTTTCGGAGGGGCTCCGAGACACCATATATTTT	CSVSEGLRDTIYF
once	TRBV6-5	.	TRBJ1-2	TGTGCCAGCAGCGATTCCCCGAGGATCGGCTACACCTTC	CASSDSPRIGYTF
once	TRBV2	TRBD2	TRBJ2-1	TGTGCCAGCAGCGGGACTAGCGGGGGCTCCTACAATGAGCAGTTCTTC	CASSGTSGGSYNEQFF
.	TRBV19	.	TRBJ1-2	TGTGCCAGTAGTATTGCCGGGACAAGCGCCGGCTACACCTTC	CASSIAGTSAGYTF
once	TRBV19	.	TRBJ1-1	TGTGCCAGTAGTATCGAACAGGGCCGACTGAACACTGAAGCTTTCTTT	CASSIEQGRLNTEAFF
.	TRBV10-3	TRBD1	TRBJ1-1	TGTGCCATCAGTGAGTCTTCAGGGGGTGCCCCCGAAGCTTTCTTT	CAISESSGGAPEAFF
.	TRBV4-2	TRBD2	TRBJ2-1	TGTGCCAGCAGCCAGGAAACTAGCGGGGGTGGGGGTGAGCAGTTCTTC	CASSQETSGGGGEQFF
.	TRBV6-5	TRBD1	TRBJ1-5	TGTGCCAGCAGCCGCGACAGGGTTAGCAATCAGCCCCAGCATTTT	CASSRDRVSNQPQHF
.	TRBV6-1	TRBD1	TRBJ2-7	TGTGCCAGCAGTGAGGGGGACAGGGGGTTCGACGAGCAGTACTTC	CASSEGDRGFDEQYF
.	TRBV9	TRBD1	TRBJ1-1	TGTGCCAGCAGCGCACGAGGCGGACAGGGTATTTTGTACACTGAAGCTTTCTTT	CASSARGGQGILYTEAFF
.	TRBV27	.	TRBJ2-1	TGTGCCAGCAGTTTCATCACAGGGTATGAGCAGTTCTTC	CASSFITGYEQFF
few	TRBV28	TRBD1	TRBJ1-2	TGTGCCAGCCGATCCGGGACAGCACATGGCTACACCTTC	CASRSGTAHGYTF
.	TRBV27	TRBD1	TRBJ2-1	TGTGCCAGCAGTTACAGACAGGGGACGGGTAATGATGAGCAGTTCTTC	CASSYRQGTGNDEQFF
.	TRBV14	.	TRBJ1-1	TGTGCCAGCAGCCAAAGGACGGGAGGTGACACTGAAGCTTTCTTT	CASSQRTGGDTEAFF
.	TRBV19	TRBD1	TRBJ1-1	TGTGCCAGTAGTGTCAGGGGGTTCGGTGAAGCTTTCTTT	CASSVRGFGEAFF
once	TRBV2	.	TRBJ1-2	TGTGCCAGCAGTGCGCGTAACTATGGCTACACCTTC	CASSARNYGYTF
.	TRBV13	TRBD1	TRBJ1-2	TGTGCCAGCAGCTTACAGGGGGCCCTCAGCTCAAATGGCTACACCTTC	CASSLQGALSSNGYTF
few	TRBV10-1	.	TRBJ1-3	TGCGCCAGCAGTGGGGCCAATTCTGGAAACACCATATATTTT	CASSGANSGNTIYF
.	TRBV7-2	.	TRBJ2-4	TGTGCCAGCAGCTTAGATTCGGCCAAAAACATTCAGTACTTC	CASSLDSAKNIQYF
once	TRBV27	.	TRBJ1-2	TGTGCCAGCAGTCCTTGGACAGAGCCCTATGGCTACACCTTC	CASSPWTEPYGYTF
.	TRBV10-1	TRBD2	TRBJ2-3	TGCGCCAGCAGTGAGTTTCCTATAGCGGGGGGTCTATTGGATACGCAGTATTTT	CASSEFPIAGGLLDTQYF
.	TRBV4-2	TRBD1	TRBJ1-2	TGTGCCAGCAGCACCGGGACAGGGGCGTTCGGCTACACCTTC	CASSTGTGAFGYTF
.	TRBV18	TRBD2	TRBJ2-3	TGTGCCAGCTCACCACCGGATAGGACTAGCGGGTATACGCAGTATTTT	CASSPPDRTSGYTQYF
few	TRBV2	TRBD1	TRBJ2-7	TGTGCCAGCATCCAAACAGGGGGCCTCGGCGAGCAGTACTTC	CASIQTGGLGEQYF
.	TRBV5-6	.	TRBJ1-1	TGTGCCAGCAGCTCTACATTCGGGGATACGGGGACTGAAGCTTTCTTT	CASSSTFGDTGTEAFF
.	TRBV12-5	.	TRBJ1-5	TGTGCTAGTCTTATGGGTTCAGGCCCCAATCAGCCCCAGCATTTT	CASLMGSGPNQPQHF
few	TRBV15	TRBD1	TRBJ1-1	TGTGCCACCAGCAGGGACAGGATCGCGGGGGAAGCTTTCTTT	CATSRDRIAGEAFF
once	TRBV27	TRBD1	TRBJ2-5	TGTGCCAGCAGTATTTCAGGGGGACAACAAGAGACCCAGTACTTC	CASSISGGQQETQYF
once	TRBV10-1	TRBD2	TRBJ2-1	TGCGCCAGCAGTGGGGGACTAGCGGGGGCGTATGAGCAGTTCTTC	CASSGGLAGAYEQFF
.	TRBV9	TRBD2	TRBJ2-5	TGTGCCAGCAGCGTAATAAGTAGCGGGAGAGGAGCACAAGAGACCCAGTACTTC	CASSVISSGRGAQETQYF
.	TRBV10-3	.	TRBJ2-7	TGTGCCCCCCTTGTGGGACTCCCCTACGAGCAGTACTTC	CAPLVGLPYEQYF
.	TRBV9	.	TRBJ1-5	TGTGCCAGCAGCCCTGGAGGGATTCAGCCCCAGCATTTT	CASSPGGIQPQHF
.	TRBV11-3	TRBD1	TRBJ2-5	TGTGCCAGCAGCTCGGGACAGGGGAACAGGGAGACCCAGTACTTC	CASSSGQGNRETQYF
once	TRBV5-1	.	TRBJ2-3	TGCGCCAGCAGCGTAAACTCGTTTAGTGGCACAGATACGCAGTATTTT	CASSVNSFSGTDTQYF
once	TRBV28	TRBD1	TRBJ2-6	TGTGCCAGCAGTCACTCACCGACAGGGGGAATTGGGGCCAACGTCCTGACTTTC	CASSHSPTGGIGANVLTF
.	TRBV5-6	.	TRBJ1-1	TGTGCCAGCAGCTTAATGGCGGCCGAGGTGGCTTTCTTT	CASSLMAAEVAFF
once	TRBV10-3	TRBD1	TRBJ2-1	TGTGCCATCGGGACAGGGCCAGACAATGAGCAGTTCTTC	CAIGTGPDNEQFF
.	TRBV10-1	.	TRBJ1-6	TGCGCCAGCAACCAGGGCGGATCACCCCTCCACTTT	CASNQGGSPLHF
.	TRBV6-5	.	TRBJ2-3	TGTGCCAGCAGTAGTACCGGTAGCACAGATACGCAGTATTTT	CASSSTGSTDTQYF
.	TRBV28	.	TRBJ1-4	TGTGCCAGCAGTTTGATTCTGCGGAGTAAGGAAAAACTGTTTTTT	CASSLILRSKEKLFF